The rows below give T cell receptor beta chains drawn from one sample of a study of T cells after yellow fever vaccination. One entry per CDR3 protein results from TCRdb running MiXCR on the 5' RACE reads. The data hold 500,000 to 650,000 distinct CDR3 sequences, with 17% observed a single time. This specimen was PBMCs, taken less than 6 days after the first yellow fever vaccination. The receptors stem from a man aged 18-30 years who received the YFV17D yellow fever vaccine. CDR3s include the opening cysteine and the closing phenylalanine or tryptophan. D genes are given only for firm matches. Rows may omit the clone size; those that give it use once, few, many or a size class.

>few|TRBV7-3|-|TRBJ2-5
TGTGCCAGCAGCTCTTGGGGTGGAGAGACCCAGTACTTC
CASSSWGGETQYF
>once|TRBV14|-|TRBJ2-1
TGTGCCAGCAGCCAAGTTGGAGGAACGGGTCTCGGCAATGAGCAGCTCTTC
CASSQVGGTGLGNEQLF
>few|TRBV18|-|TRBJ2-1
TGTGCCAGCTCACCATGGGACCGGAGCTCCTACAATGAGCAGTTCTTC
CASSPWDRSSYNEQFF
>-|TRBV20-1|-|TRBJ1-5
TGCAGTGCCAATGACGGAGTCAATCAGCCCCAGCATTTT
CSANDGVNQPQHF
>-|TRBV10-2|-|TRBJ2-2
TGCGCCAGCAGTGAGTCGTGGACCCGCACCGGGGAGCTGTTTTTT
CASSESWTRTGELFF
>few|TRBV6-4|-|TRBJ1-1
TGTGCCAGACAGGGCAACTCGCTTAGGGGGGCTGATTCGAACACTGAAGCTTTCTTT
CARQGNSLRGADSNTEAFF
>few|TRBV5-1|-|TRBJ2-1
TGCGCCAGCAGCCATGGACAGTCCAATGAGCAGTTCTTC
CASSHGQSNEQFF
>few|TRBV4-3|TRBD1|TRBJ1-6
TGCGCCAGCAGCCAAACCTCTCGGACAGGACCCGAATCCCTTAATTCACCCCTCCACTTT
CASSQTSRTGPESLNSPLHF
>few|TRBV5-4|-|TRBJ2-3
TGTGCCACCACCGACAGGAGCACAGATACGCAGTATTTT
CATTDRSTDTQYF
>-|TRBV20-1|TRBD1|TRBJ1-3
TGCAGTGCCTTCTCCGGGACAGGGGGCATTGGAAACACCATATATTTT
CSAFSGTGGIGNTIYF
>few|TRBV6-2/TRBV6-3|-|TRBJ2-2
TGTGCCAGCAGAACAGGGAGGGAGAACACCGGGGAGCTGTTTTTT
CASRTGRENTGELFF
>-|TRBV5-4|-|TRBJ2-1
TGTGCCAGCAGTATCGGTGGGGGGAGTGACAATGAGCAGTTCTTC
CASSIGGGSDNEQFF
>-|TRBV6-2/TRBV6-3|-|TRBJ2-5
TGTGCCAGCAACCAGGGGAAGACCCAGTACTTC
CASNQGKTQYF
>-|TRBV20-1|-|TRBJ1-2
TGCAGTGCTAGAGATCCCCAGCTTGGCTACACCTTC
CSARDPQLGYTF
>-|TRBV6-5|TRBD1|TRBJ2-1
TGTGCCAGCAGTTACGGGGACAGCCGTTACAATGAGCAGTTCTTC
CASSYGDSRYNEQFF
>many|TRBV5-1|-|TRBJ1-1
TGCGCCAGCAGCGAGGGGTACACTGAAGCTTTCTTT
CASSEGYTEAFF
>few|TRBV6-5|-|TRBJ2-2
TGTGCCAGCAGTTACTCGCTTCCGGGCGCCGGGGAGCTGTTTTTT
CASSYSLPGAGELFF
>-|TRBV6-1|-|TRBJ1-2
TGTGCCAGCAGTGAAGCGCCAGGCAACTATGGCTACACCTTC
CASSEAPGNYGYTF
>few|TRBV20-1|-|TRBJ1-6
TGCAGTGGGGCGGGGCAACCCCTCCACTTT
CSGAGQPLHF
>few|TRBV5-5|TRBD1|TRBJ2-1
TGTGCCAGCAGCTTGGCGGGACAGGGGGCGACTAATGAGCAGTTCTTC
CASSLAGQGATNEQFF
>-|TRBV20-1|-|TRBJ2-3
TGCAGTGCCCCCCCGGGGGAAGATACGCAGTATTTT
CSAPPGEDTQYF
>-|TRBV20-1|TRBD1|TRBJ1-4
TGCAGTGCTAGAGTTACAGGGGATGAAAAACTGTTTTTT
CSARVTGDEKLFF
>few|TRBV13|-|TRBJ1-2
TGTGCCAGCAGCTTCCCCCGCCCGGATGTCTATGGCTACACCTTC
CASSFPRPDVYGYTF
>-|TRBV5-1|-|TRBJ2-2
TGCGCCAGCAGCTTGGGGGTGACAGGCCTGAACACCTGGGAGCTGTTTTTT
CASSLGVTGLNTWELFF
>few|TRBV10-3|-|TRBJ2-1
TGTGCCATCAGTGATGGGTTGGAGGTGGGAGATGAGCAGTTCTTC
CAISDGLEVGDEQFF
>-|TRBV5-1|-|TRBJ2-7
TGCGCCAGCAGCCTAAAGGCCGCCTCGGGGTTCGACTACGAGCAGTACTTC
CASSLKAASGFDYEQYF
>few|TRBV28|TRBD1|TRBJ2-7
TGTGCCAGCAGTTTGATTGGGACAGGGTCCGAGCAGTACTTC
CASSLIGTGSEQYF
>few|TRBV4-1|-|TRBJ2-3
TGCGCCAGCAGCCTAGTTAGGACTCGAAACACAGATACGCAGTATTTT
CASSLVRTRNTDTQYF
>-|TRBV4-3|-|TRBJ1-1
TGCGCCAGCAGCCAAGCCCGGGGGCGAATGAACACTGAAGCTTTCTTT
CASSQARGRMNTEAFF
>few|TRBV28|TRBD2|TRBJ2-1
TGTGCCAGCAGCCCTCCGGGGGGGGCCTACAATGAGCAGTTCTTC
CASSPPGGAYNEQFF
>few|TRBV12-3/TRBV12-4|TRBD1|TRBJ1-5
TGTGCCAGCAACCTTGCAGGGGGCTGGGGCAATCAGCCCCAGCATTTT
CASNLAGGWGNQPQHF
>-|TRBV7-8|-|TRBJ1-1
TGTGCCAGCAGCTACGGGACAACGAACACTGAAGCTTTCTTT
CASSYGTTNTEAFF
>-|TRBV25-1|TRBD1|TRBJ1-6
TGTGCCAGCAGGGGACAGGGCTCCTATAATTCACCCCTCCACTTT
CASRGQGSYNSPLHF
>few|TRBV12-5|-|TRBJ2-3
TGTGCTAGTAGACCTAGCGTCTCAGATACGCAGTATTTT
CASRPSVSDTQYF
>-|TRBV5-5|-|TRBJ2-6
TGTGCCAGCAGGGCCGGGACCCGATACTCTGGGGCCAACGTCCTGACTTTC
CASRAGTRYSGANVLTF
>few|TRBV4-1|-|TRBJ1-1
TGCGCCAGCAGCCTAGGGTGGGAGACTGAAGCTTTCTTT
CASSLGWETEAFF
>many|TRBV4-1|-|TRBJ1-2
TGCGCCAGCAGCCAAGATTTTGCACGGGTTAACTATGGCTACACCTTC
CASSQDFARVNYGYTF
>few|TRBV6-1|-|TRBJ1-4
TGTGCCAGCACCCTGGACCCCTGGGAAAAACTGTTTTTT
CASTLDPWEKLFF
>few|TRBV4-1|-|TRBJ1-5
TGCGCCAGCAGCCAGGGGGGGATACATCAGCCCCAGCATTTT
CASSQGGIHQPQHF
>-|TRBV5-1|TRBD2|TRBJ2-5
TGCGCCAGCAGCAGGGGACTATGGGGGACCCAGTACTTC
CASSRGLWGTQYF
>-|TRBV24-1|-|TRBJ2-1
TGTGCCACCGCAGTGGGCTACAATGAGCAGTTCTTC
CATAVGYNEQFF
>-|TRBV3-1|-|TRBJ2-2
TGTGCCAGCAGCCGCGGGGCTTACACCGGGGAGCTGTTTTTT
CASSRGAYTGELFF
>few|TRBV3-1|TRBD2|TRBJ2-2
TGTGCCAGCAGCCAAGAAATAGCGGGAAACACCGGGGAGCTGTTTTTT
CASSQEIAGNTGELFF
>-|TRBV3-1|-|TRBJ1-2
TGTGCCAGCAGCCAAGCGACAAGGACAGCCTACGGCTACACCTTC
CASSQATRTAYGYTF
>few|TRBV6-5|-|TRBJ1-5
TGTGCCAGCAGCACGGACAGACAGCTTCAGCCCCAGCATTTT
CASSTDRQLQPQHF
>-|TRBV7-2|-|TRBJ1-2
TGTGCCAGCAGCGTGACAGGTCCCTTC
CASSVTGPF
>-|TRBV7-6|TRBD1|TRBJ1-1
TGTGCCAGCAGCTTAACCGGACAGGGGACCACTGAAGCTTTCTTT
CASSLTGQGTTEAFF
>few|TRBV7-2|TRBD1|TRBJ1-3
TGTGCCAGCAGCTTGTGGGGTACAGGGGGCTCTGGAAACACCATATATTTT
CASSLWGTGGSGNTIYF